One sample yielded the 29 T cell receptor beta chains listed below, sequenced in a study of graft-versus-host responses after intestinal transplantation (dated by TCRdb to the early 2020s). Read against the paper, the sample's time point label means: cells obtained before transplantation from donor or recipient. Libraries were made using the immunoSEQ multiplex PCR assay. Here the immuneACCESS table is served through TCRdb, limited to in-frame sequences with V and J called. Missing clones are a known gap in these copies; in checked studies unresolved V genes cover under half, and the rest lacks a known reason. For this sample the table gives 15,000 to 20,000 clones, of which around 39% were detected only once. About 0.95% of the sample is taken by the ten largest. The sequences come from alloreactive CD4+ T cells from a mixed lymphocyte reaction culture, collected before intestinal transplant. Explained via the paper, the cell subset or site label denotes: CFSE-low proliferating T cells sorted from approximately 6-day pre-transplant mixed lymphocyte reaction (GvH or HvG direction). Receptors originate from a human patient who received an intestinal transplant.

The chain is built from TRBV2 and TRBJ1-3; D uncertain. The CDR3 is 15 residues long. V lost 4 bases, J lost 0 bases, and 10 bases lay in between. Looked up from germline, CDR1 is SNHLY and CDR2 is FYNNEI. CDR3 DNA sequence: TGTGCCAGCAGTGGGACGGGCTTCTCTGGAAACACCATATATTTT. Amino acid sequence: CASSGTGFSGNTIYF. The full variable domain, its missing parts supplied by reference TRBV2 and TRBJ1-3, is EPEVTQTPSHQVTQMGQEVILRCVPISNHLYFYWYRQILGQKVEFLVSFYNNEISEKSEIFDDQFSVERPDGSNFTLKIRSTKLEDSAMYFCASSGTGFSGNTIYFGEGSWLTVV.

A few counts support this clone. The CDR3 protein is CASSTRTGGAGGYTF. The CDR3 region has the DNA TGTGCCAGCAGCACACGAACAGGGGGTGCGGGTGGCTACACCTTC. V and J are TRBV9 and TRBJ1-2; 8 bases agree with TRBD1. CDR3 size: 15 residues. CDR1 is SGDLS and CDR2 is YYNGEE in the germline V gene. The V gene end was trimmed by 4 bases and the J gene end by 7 bases; junction bases not matched to a gene: 12. The variable domain in full, completed from reference TRBV9 and TRBJ1-2, reads DSGVTQTPKHLITATGQRVTLRCSPRSGDLSVYWYQQSLDQGLQFLIQYYNGEERAKGNILERFSAQQFPDLHSELNLSSLELGDSALYFCASSTRTGGAGGYTFGSGTRLTVV.

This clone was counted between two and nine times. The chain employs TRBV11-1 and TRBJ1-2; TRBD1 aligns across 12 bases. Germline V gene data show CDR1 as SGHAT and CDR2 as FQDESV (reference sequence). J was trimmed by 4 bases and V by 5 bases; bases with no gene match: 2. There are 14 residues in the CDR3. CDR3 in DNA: TGTGCCAGCAGCCGGGGACAGGGGGCCTATGGCTACACCTTC. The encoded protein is CASSRGQGAYGYTF.

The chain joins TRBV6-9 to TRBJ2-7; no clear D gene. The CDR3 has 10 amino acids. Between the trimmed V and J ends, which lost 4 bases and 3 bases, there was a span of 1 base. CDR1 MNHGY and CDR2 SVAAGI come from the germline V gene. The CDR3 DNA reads TGTGCCAGCAGTTTCTACGAGCAGTACTTC. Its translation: CASSFYEQYF.

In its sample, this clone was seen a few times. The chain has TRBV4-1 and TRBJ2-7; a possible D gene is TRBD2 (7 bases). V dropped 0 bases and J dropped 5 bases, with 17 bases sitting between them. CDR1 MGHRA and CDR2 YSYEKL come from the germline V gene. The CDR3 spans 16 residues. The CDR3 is CASSQDGGGRVNEQYF. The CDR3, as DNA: TGCGCCAGCAGCCAAGATGGGGGGGGCAGAGTAAACGAGCAGTACTTC.

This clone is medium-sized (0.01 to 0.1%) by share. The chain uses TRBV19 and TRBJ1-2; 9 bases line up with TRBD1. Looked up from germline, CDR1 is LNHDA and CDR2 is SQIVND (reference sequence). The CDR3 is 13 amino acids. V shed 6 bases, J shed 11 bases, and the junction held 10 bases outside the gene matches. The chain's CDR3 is CASRPGTGSPYTF. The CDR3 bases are TGTGCCAGTAGACCCGGGACAGGGTCTCCTTACACCTTC. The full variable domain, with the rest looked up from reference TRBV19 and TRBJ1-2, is DGGITQSPKYLFRKEGQNVTLSCEQNLNHDAMYWYRQDPGQGLRLIYYSQIVNDFQKGDIAEGYSVSREKKESFPLTVTSAQKNPTAFYLCASRPGTGSPYTFGSGTRLTVV.

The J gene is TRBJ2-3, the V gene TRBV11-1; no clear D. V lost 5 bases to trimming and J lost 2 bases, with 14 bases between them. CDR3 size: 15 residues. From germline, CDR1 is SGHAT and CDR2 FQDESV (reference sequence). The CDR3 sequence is CASSRLGAYTDTQYF. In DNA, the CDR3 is TGTGCCAGCAGCCGTCTCGGCGCCTACACAGATACGCAGTATTTT.

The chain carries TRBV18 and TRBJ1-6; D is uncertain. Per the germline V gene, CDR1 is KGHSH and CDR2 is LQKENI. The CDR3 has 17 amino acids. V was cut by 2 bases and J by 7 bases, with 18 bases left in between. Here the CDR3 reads CASSPTADRVTNSPLHF. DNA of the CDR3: TGTGCCAGCTCACCAACAGCGGATCGGGTGACAAATTCACCCCTCCACTTT. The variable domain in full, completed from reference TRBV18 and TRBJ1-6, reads NAGVMQNPRHLVRRRGQEARLRCSPMKGHSHVYWYRQLPEEGLKFMVYLQKENIIDESGMPKERFSAEFPKEGPSILRIQQVVRGDSAAYFCASSPTADRVTNSPLHFGNGTRLTVT.

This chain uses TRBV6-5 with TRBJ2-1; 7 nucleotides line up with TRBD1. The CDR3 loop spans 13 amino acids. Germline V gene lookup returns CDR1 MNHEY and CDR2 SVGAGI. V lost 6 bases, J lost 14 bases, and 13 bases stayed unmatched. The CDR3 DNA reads TGTGCCAGCAGAAGGGGACAGAGAGGAGTGAAGTTCTTC. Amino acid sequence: CASRRGQRGVKFF.

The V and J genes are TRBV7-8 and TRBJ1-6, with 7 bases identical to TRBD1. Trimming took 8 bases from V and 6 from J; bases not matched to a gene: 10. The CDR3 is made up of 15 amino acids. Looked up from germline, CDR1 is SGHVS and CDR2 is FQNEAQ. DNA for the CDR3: TGTGCCAGCTGCCTTAGGGGACAGTTTAATTCACCCCTCCACTTT. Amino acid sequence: CASCLRGQFNSPLHF.

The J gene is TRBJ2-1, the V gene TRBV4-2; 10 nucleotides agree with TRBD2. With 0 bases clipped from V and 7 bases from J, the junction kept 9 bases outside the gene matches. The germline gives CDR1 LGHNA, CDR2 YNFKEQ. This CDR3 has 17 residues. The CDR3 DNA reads TGTGCCAGCAGCCAAGAGTACGGCTCTAGCGGGGGTAATGAGCAGTTCTTC. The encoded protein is CASSQEYGSSGGNEQFF.

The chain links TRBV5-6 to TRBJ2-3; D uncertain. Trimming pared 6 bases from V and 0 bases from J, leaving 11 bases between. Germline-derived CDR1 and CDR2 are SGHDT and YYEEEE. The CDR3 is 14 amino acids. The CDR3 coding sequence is TGTGCCAGCACTTGGCTTTCGAGCACAGATACGCAGTATTTT. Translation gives CASTWLSSTDTQYF.

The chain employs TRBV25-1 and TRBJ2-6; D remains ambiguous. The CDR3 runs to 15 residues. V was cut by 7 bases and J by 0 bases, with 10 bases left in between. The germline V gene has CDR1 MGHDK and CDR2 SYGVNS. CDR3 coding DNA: TGTGCCAGCACCCAATACCCCTCTGGGGCCAACGTCCTGACTTTC. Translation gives CASTQYPSGANVLTF.

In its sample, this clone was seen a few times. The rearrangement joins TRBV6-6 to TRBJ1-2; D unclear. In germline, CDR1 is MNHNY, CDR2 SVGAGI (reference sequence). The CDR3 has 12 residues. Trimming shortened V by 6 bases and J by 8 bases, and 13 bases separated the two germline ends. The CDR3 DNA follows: TGTGCCAGCAGAGACGGCCCTGGAGGCTACACCTTC. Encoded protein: CASRDGPGGYTF.

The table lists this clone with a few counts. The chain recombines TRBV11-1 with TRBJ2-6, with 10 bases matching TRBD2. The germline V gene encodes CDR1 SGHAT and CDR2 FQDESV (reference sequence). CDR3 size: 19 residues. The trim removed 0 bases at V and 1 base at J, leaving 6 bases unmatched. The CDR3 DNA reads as TGTGCCAGCAGCTTAGCGAAGAGTAGCGGGGGGTCTGGGGCCAACGTCCTGACTTTC. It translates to CASSLAKSSGGSGANVLTF.

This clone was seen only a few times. CDR3 sequence (DNA): TGTGCCAGCAGCTTAGGGACAGTATACAATGAGCAGTTCTTC. It codes for CASSLGTVYNEQFF. The chain recombines TRBV7-9 with TRBJ2-1; tentatively, D is TRBD1 (6 bases). CDR1 and CDR2 (germline): SEHNR, FQNEAQ (reference sequence). V was clipped by 1 base and J by 4 bases, with 8 bases between them. The CDR3 length is 14 residues.

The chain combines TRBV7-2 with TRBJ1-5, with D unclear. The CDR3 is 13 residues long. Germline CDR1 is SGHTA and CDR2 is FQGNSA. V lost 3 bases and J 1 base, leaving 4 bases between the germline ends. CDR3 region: CASSFWSNQPQHF. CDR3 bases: TGTGCCAGCAGCTTCTGGAGCAATCAGCCCCAGCATTTT.

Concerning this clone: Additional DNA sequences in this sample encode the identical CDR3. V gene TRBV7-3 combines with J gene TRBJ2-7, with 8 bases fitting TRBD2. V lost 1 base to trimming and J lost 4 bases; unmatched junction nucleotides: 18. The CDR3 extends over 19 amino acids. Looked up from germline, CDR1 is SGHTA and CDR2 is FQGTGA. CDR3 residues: CASSLKISGYAGGGYEQYF. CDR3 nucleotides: TGTGCCAGCAGCTTAAAAATTAGCGGATATGCGGGGGGTGGATACGAGCAGTACTTC.

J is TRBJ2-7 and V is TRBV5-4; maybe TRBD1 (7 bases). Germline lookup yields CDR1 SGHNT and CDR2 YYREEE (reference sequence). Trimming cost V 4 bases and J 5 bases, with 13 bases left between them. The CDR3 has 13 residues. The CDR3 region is CASSGGGNHEQYF. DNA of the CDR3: TGTGCCAGCAGCGGAGGGGGCAACCACGAGCAGTACTTC.

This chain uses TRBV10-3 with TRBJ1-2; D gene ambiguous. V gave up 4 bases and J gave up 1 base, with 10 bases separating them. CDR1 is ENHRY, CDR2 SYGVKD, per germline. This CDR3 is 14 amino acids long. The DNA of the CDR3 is TGTGCCATCAGTGTGTCCACAGATAACTATGGCTACACCTTC. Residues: CAISVSTDNYGYTF.

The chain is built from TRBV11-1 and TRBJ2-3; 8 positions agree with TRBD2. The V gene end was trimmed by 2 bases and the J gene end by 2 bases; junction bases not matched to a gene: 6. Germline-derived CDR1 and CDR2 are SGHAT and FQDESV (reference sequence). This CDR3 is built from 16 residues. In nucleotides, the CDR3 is TGTGCCAGCAGCTTAATGCGGGGGGTACCCACAGATACGCAGTATTTT. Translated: CASSLMRGVPTDTQYF.

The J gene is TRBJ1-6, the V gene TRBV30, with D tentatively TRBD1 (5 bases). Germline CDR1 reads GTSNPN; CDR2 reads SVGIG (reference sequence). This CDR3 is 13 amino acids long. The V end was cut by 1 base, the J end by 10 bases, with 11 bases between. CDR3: CAWSGGALSPLHF. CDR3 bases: TGTGCCTGGAGTGGAGGGGCTTTATCACCCCTCCACTTT.

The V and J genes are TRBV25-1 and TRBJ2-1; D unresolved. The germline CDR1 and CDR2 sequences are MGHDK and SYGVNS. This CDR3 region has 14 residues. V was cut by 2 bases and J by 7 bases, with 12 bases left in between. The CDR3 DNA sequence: TGTGCCAGCAGTGAAGGCCTACCTAAAAATGAGCAGTTCTTC. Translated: CASSEGLPKNEQFF.

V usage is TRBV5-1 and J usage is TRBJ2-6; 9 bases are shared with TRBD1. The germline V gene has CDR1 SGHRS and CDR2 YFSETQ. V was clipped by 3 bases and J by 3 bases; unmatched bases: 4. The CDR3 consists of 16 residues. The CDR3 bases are TGCGCCAGCAGCTGGACAGGGGAAGGTGGGGCCAACGTCCTGACTTTC. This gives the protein CASSWTGEGGANVLTF.

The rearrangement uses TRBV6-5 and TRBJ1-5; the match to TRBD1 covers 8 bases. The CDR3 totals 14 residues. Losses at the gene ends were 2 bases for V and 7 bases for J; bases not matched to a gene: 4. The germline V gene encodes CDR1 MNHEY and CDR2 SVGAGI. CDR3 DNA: TGTGCCAGCAGTTACGGGACAGGCGGCCAGCCCCAGCATTTT. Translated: CASSYGTGGQPQHF.

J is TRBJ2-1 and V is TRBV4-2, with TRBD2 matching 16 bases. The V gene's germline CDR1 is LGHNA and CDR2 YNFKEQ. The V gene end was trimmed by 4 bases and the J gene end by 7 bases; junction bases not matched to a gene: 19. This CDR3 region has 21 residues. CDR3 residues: CASSPTAVGTSGGEALNEQFF. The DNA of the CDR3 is TGTGCCAGCAGCCCTACGGCTGTTGGGACTAGCGGGGGGGAGGCTTTAAATGAGCAGTTCTTC.

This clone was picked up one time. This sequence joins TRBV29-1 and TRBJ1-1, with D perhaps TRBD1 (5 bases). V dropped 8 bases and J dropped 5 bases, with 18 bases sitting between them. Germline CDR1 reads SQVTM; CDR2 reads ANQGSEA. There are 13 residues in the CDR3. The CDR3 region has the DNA TGCAGCTCGACCAGGGTAGGTCGAACTGAAGCTTTCTTT. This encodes CSSTRVGRTEAFF.

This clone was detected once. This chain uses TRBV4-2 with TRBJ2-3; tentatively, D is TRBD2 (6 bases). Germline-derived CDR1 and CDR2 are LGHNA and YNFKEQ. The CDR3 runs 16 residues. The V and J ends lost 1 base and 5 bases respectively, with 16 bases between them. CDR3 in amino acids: CASSQVKPGGIDTQYF. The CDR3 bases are TGTGCCAGCAGCCAAGTCAAGCCCGGGGGAATAGATACGCAGTATTTT.

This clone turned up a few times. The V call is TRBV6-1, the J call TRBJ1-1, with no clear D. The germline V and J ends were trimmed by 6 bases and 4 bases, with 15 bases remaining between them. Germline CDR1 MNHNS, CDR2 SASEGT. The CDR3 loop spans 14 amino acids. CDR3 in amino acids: CASRFRGGFTEAFF. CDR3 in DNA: TGTGCCAGCAGGTTTCGAGGTGGATTCACTGAAGCTTTCTTT.